This T cell receptor beta chain was recorded in a study of blood T cell repertoires in COVID-19. TCRdb's copy holds only in-frame clones and misses some; the assay was immunoSEQ multiplex PCR. This table has approximately 460,000 clones, 89% appearing once. The TCR originated in a man aged 18 to 29 with COVID-19, enrolled during active disease. The sequencing input was peripheral blood.

The CDR3 DNA follows: TGTGCCAGCAGTGAAATAGGGGGGGGGTATTATTACTTC. The encoded protein is CASSEIGGGYYYF. V and J are TRBV6-1 and TRBJ2-5, with a possible D match to TRBD2 (7 bases). CDR1 is MNHNS, CDR2 SASEGT, per germline. Trimming took 2 bases from V and 14 from J, leaving 18 bases between them. The CDR3 loop spans 13 amino acids.